A single sample is the source of the 28 T cell receptor beta chains below, sequenced in a study of T cell repertoires in cytomegalovirus infection (dated by TCRdb to the late 2010s). The run used an Illumina HiSeq 1500. Through fastp at Q25 and MiXCR, TCRdb rebuilt clones from the public reads, retaining in-frame beta chains. CDR3 protein duplicates are merged, each entry listing the most common genes and DNA. Counted in this sample were some 920,000 distinct CDR3 sequences; 25% to 40% of them appeared once. The top ten constitute 13% of the sample. The antigens of these receptors remain unknown. This specimen's treatment or condition label, interpreted: in vitro stimulation with specific CMV peptide epitopes to enrich CMV-specific T cells. This specimen was cultured CD8+ T cells from PBMCs, taken from culture after CMV antigen stimulation. These receptors originate from a human donor in good health (CMV status not recorded). Some clones in this sample may be carry-over from other donors' samples.

The genes are TRBV20-1 and TRBJ1-6, with 8 positions matching TRBD1. The CDR3 has 16 residues. Germline trimming cut 5 bases from V and 6 bases from J; bases unmatched to any gene: 12. CDR1 DFQATT and CDR2 SNEGSKA come from the germline V gene (reference sequence). The DNA for the CDR3 is TGCAGTGCTCCTCTGGTCTCGGGACAGGTTAATTCACCCCTCCACTTT. This codes for CSAPLVSGQVNSPLHF.

The CDR3 protein is CASSAGDRYSGNTIYF. The CDR3, as DNA: TGTGCCAGCAGTGCGGGAGACAGGTACTCTGGAAACACCATATATTTT. V is TRBV6-8 and J is TRBJ1-3; maybe TRBD1 (6 bases). V was trimmed by 5 bases and J by 0 bases, leaving 14 bases between them. CDR3 size: 16 residues. The germline gives CDR1 MNHGY, CDR2 SAAAGT.

The genes are TRBV7-8 and TRBJ1-3; D is undetermined. Per germline, CDR1 SGHVS and CDR2 FQNEAQ. Trimming cost V 5 bases and J 2 bases, with 7 bases left between them. The CDR3 runs 13 residues. CDR3 DNA: TGTGCCAGCAGCAACAGCCCTGGAAACACCATATATTTT. Amino acid sequence: CASSNSPGNTIYF.

This clonotype was detected many times. The J gene is TRBJ2-1, the V gene TRBV7-9, with 11 bases aligning to TRBD2. This CDR3 is built from 15 residues. Trimming removed 7 bases from V and 5 bases from J; junction bases left unmatched: 7. The germline gives CDR1 SEHNR, CDR2 FQNEAQ (reference sequence). The CDR3 nucleotides are TGTGCCAGCATCCCACCGGGACTAGCGGACAATGAGCAGTTCTTC. Its protein is CASIPPGLADNEQFF.

In this sample, this clonotype turned up a few times. This rearrangement joins TRBV6-5 to TRBJ1-3; D unclear. Germline V gene lookup returns CDR1 MNHEY and CDR2 SVGAGI. The CDR3 has 16 amino acids. Trimming cost V 0 bases and J 2 bases, with 11 bases left between them. The CDR3 is CASSYSPTRTGNTIYF. The CDR3 coding sequence is TGTGCCAGCAGTTACTCACCGACTCGAACTGGAAACACCATATATTTT.

Comment on this clonotype: The conserved phenylalanine or tryptophan normally closing the CDR3 is absent here, so this likely arose from a read error. The chain employs TRBV27 and TRBJ1-1, with no clear D. This CDR3 comprises 13 residues. Germline V lookup: CDR1 MNHEY, CDR2 SMNVEV (reference sequence). Trimming pared 3 bases from V and 6 bases from J, leaving 11 bases between. The CDR3, as DNA: TGTGCCAGCAGTTTCGGATCGTACGCTGAAGCTTTCTCT. This codes for CASSFGSYAEAFS.

The sample holds many counts of this clonotype. This sequence joins TRBV7-8 and TRBJ1-2; no firm D call. V was cut by 1 base and J by 6 bases, with 18 bases left in between. This CDR3 has 16 residues. Looked up from germline, CDR1 is SGHVS and CDR2 is FQNEAQ. The CDR3 spells CASSLERRGGLDGYTF. The CDR3 DNA reads as TGTGCCAGCAGCTTAGAGCGTCGGGGTGGGCTTGATGGCTACACCTTC.

CDR3 DNA sequence: TGCGCCAGCAGCTTGGATATTAATAGTACAGCCTTTAGCTCCTATAATTCACCCCTCCACTTT. Translated: CASSLDINSTAFSSYNSPLHF. V gene TRBV5-1 combines with J gene TRBJ1-6; D is ambiguous. The CDR3 is 21 residues long. CDR1 is SGHRS and CDR2 is YFSETQ in the germline V gene. The V gene lost 0 bases and the J gene lost 0 bases, with 22 bases spanning the gap. The full variable domain, rest sourced from reference TRBV5-1 and TRBJ1-6, is KAGVTQTPRYLIKTRGQQVTLSCSPISGHRSVSWYQQTPGQGLQFLFEYFSETQRNKGNFPGRFSGRQFSNSRSEMNVSTLELGDSALYLCASSLDINSTAFSSYNSPLHFGNGTRLTVT.

The chain carries TRBV9 and TRBJ2-3, with 8 bases identical to TRBD2. The germline gives CDR1 SGDLS, CDR2 YYNGEE. J was trimmed by 6 bases and V by 2 bases; bases with no gene match: 14. This CDR3 spans 17 amino acids. For the CDR3, the DNA is TGTGCCAGCAGCGTTGGGGTTACGGGGGGGCCAGGTGATACGCAGTATTTT. Its translation is CASSVGVTGGPGDTQYF. The whole variable domain, remainder taken from reference TRBV9 and TRBJ2-3, is DSGVTQTPKHLITATGQRVTLRCSPRSGDLSVYWYQQSLDQGLQFLIQYYNGEERAKGNILERFSAQQFPDLHSELNLSSLELGDSALYFCASSVGVTGGPGDTQYFGPGTRLTVL.

Worth noting for this clonotype: A much larger clone lies a single base off, so this may be a read error. The V gene is TRBV7-7, the J gene TRBJ2-5, with 8 bases matching TRBD1. CDR3 length: 14 residues. Germline loops: CDR1 SSHAT, CDR2 FNYEAQ (reference sequence). The CDR3 loop is CASSPTGTGETRYF. The DNA for the CDR3 is TGTGCTAGCAGCCCAACCGGGACAGGAGAGACCCGGTACTTC.

The gene calls are TRBV7-6 and TRBJ2-2; TRBD2 matches at 8 bases. Germline CDR1 and CDR2: SGHVS and FNYEAQ. This CDR3 has 16 amino acids. V was pared by 5 bases and J by 4 bases, with 9 bases of the junction left unmatched. The CDR3 DNA follows: TGTGCCAGCAGCCCCCTGGCGGGGGGTGGCACCGGGGAGCTGTTTTTT. Protein: CASSPLAGGGTGELFF.

The V gene is TRBV19, the J gene TRBJ2-3; D call uncertain. The CDR3 contains 14 residues. Germline CDR1 and CDR2: LNHDA and SQIVND (reference sequence). V lost 7 bases and J lost 1, with 12 bases in between. The CDR3 sequence: CASTLRLRTDTQYF. The DNA of the CDR3 is TGTGCCAGTACCCTCCGACTGCGCACAGATACGCAGTATTTT.

Only a few counts were recorded for this clonotype. CDR3 coding DNA: TGCGCCAGCAGCCAAGAATCTTGGGCTGAAGCTTTCTTT. Its translation: CASSQESWAEAFF. The genes are TRBV4-1 and TRBJ1-1; D gene unclear. The germline V and J ends were trimmed by 0 bases and 6 bases, with 8 bases remaining between them. Per germline, CDR1 MGHRA and CDR2 YSYEKL. The CDR3 sequence is 13 residues long.

CDR3 residues: CASSEWETGYTGELFF. The CDR3 DNA follows: TGTGCCAGCAGTGAATGGGAGACAGGGTACACCGGGGAGCTGTTTTTT. The chain employs TRBV2 and TRBJ2-2, with 7 bases identical to TRBD1. V dropped 2 bases and J dropped 3; count of bases not matched to a gene: 6. From germline, CDR1 is SNHLY and CDR2 FYNNEI. The CDR3 consists of 16 residues.

This clonotype occurred many times. CDR3 in amino acids: CASSLSDNEQFF. The CDR3 DNA reads TGTGCCAGCAGCCTTAGCGACAATGAGCAGTTCTTC. The chain links TRBV7-2 to TRBJ2-1; tentative D call: TRBD2 (5 bases). This CDR3 has 12 amino acids. Trimming removed 5 bases at V and 5 bases at J, with 7 bases between. Germline CDR1 is SGHTA and CDR2 is FQGNSA.

In its sample, this clonotype was seen many times. This chain uses TRBV7-6 with TRBJ2-7, with 10 nucleotides matching TRBD1. Germline V gives CDR1 SGHVS, CDR2 FNYEAQ. With V trimmed by 5 bases and J by 3 bases, 4 bases remained unmatched. CDR3 length: 14 amino acids. This chain's CDR3 is CASSGGTGVYEQYF. CDR3 in DNA: TGTGCCAGCAGCGGAGGGACAGGGGTCTACGAGCAGTACTTC.

This clonotype was observed a few times. The genes are TRBV6-2 or TRBV6-3 and TRBJ2-1; TRBD1 might be the D (6 bases). Germline CDR1 and CDR2: MNHEY and SVGEGT. Trimming took 5 bases from V and 3 from J, leaving 14 bases between them. There are 15 residues in the CDR3. DNA for the CDR3: TGTGCCAGCAGTAAGAACAGGGAGAACTACAATGAGCAGTTCTTC. The encoded protein is CASSKNRENYNEQFF.

The genes are TRBV20-1 and TRBJ2-1; 8 bases fit TRBD1. The length of the CDR3 is 16 residues. The V gene end was trimmed by 4 bases and the J gene end by 0 bases; junction bases not matched to a gene: 8. Germline CDR1 DFQATT, CDR2 SNEGSKA (reference sequence). The CDR3 DNA reads as TGCAGTGCTACGGGGCCCGGGACAGGCTCCTACAATGAGCAGTTCTTC. This codes for CSATGPGTGSYNEQFF.

The table lists this clonotype with many counts. V usage is TRBV7-2 and J usage is TRBJ2-7, with D perhaps matching TRBD1 (6 bases). From germline, CDR1 is SGHTA and CDR2 FQGNSA. The length of the CDR3 is 13 residues. Trimming stripped 4 bases from V and 5 bases from J, with 12 bases between. This CDR3 reads CASSWDMWNEQYF. The CDR3 nucleotides read TGTGCCAGCAGCTGGGACATGTGGAACGAGCAGTACTTC.

The rearrangement links TRBV7-6 to TRBJ2-2, with a possible D match to TRBD1 (6 bases). The CDR3 sequence is 16 residues long. Germline values: CDR1 SGHVS, CDR2 FNYEAQ. The V gene lost 2 bases and the J gene lost 3 bases, with 13 bases spanning the gap. CDR3 in amino acids: CASSLNGQHYTGELFF. For the CDR3, the DNA is TGTGCCAGCAGCTTAAATGGACAGCACTACACCGGGGAGCTGTTTTTT.

As to this clonotype: A read error is possible here, since a much larger clone lies one base away. The chain combines TRBV5-1 with TRBJ2-7; 10 bases are shared with TRBD1. The CDR3 is 14 amino acids. V trimming: 0 bases; J trimming: 5 bases; junction bases outside the gene matches: 2. The V gene's germline CDR1 is SGHRS and CDR2 YFSETQ. CDR3 coding DNA: TGCGCCAGCAGCTTGGGACAGGGGGCCGACGAGCAGTACGTC. This sequence encodes CASSLGQGADEQYV.

The J gene is TRBJ1-2, the V gene TRBV27; tentative D call: TRBD1 (5 bases). CDR1 is MNHEY, CDR2 SMNVEV, per germline (reference sequence). The CDR3 covers 14 residues. Between the trimmed V and J ends, which lost 6 bases and 4 bases, there was a span of 15 bases. CDR3 loop: CASSNGGGFYGYTF. CDR3 bases: TGTGCCAGCAGCAACGGGGGGGGATTCTATGGCTACACCTTC.

The rearrangement links TRBV2 to TRBJ1-1, with 7 positions matching TRBD1. Germline V lookup: CDR1 SNHLY, CDR2 FYNNEI. The CDR3 has 11 amino acids. Trimming cost V 9 bases and J 5 bases; bases outside gene matches: 3. The CDR3: CASYRGTEAFF. The CDR3 DNA sequence: TGTGCCAGTTACAGGGGAACTGAAGCTTTCTTT.

Many counts were recorded for this clonotype. V and J are TRBV7-9 and TRBJ2-6; 7 bases align to TRBD2. The CDR3 length is 15 residues. V lost 4 bases to trimming and J lost 2 bases; unmatched junction nucleotides: 2. Germline CDR1 SEHNR, CDR2 FQNEAQ (reference sequence). CDR3 in DNA: TGTGCCAGCAGCTCGGGGGGAACTGGGGCCAACGTCCTGACTTTC. Amino acid sequence: CASSSGGTGANVLTF.

This clonotype is a singleton in its sample. This chain uses TRBV29-1 with TRBJ1-1; D gene unclear. V was clipped by 8 bases and J by 7 bases, with 14 bases between them. The CDR3 is made up of 11 amino acids. CDR1 and CDR2 from the germline V gene are SQVTM and ANQGSEA. The CDR3 nucleotides are TGCAGCACCCATGGTGGGGTTGAAGCTTTCTTT. As protein: CSTHGGVEAFF.

V usage is TRBV6-5 and J usage is TRBJ2-1; TRBD1 aligns across 9 bases. The CDR3 is made up of 14 amino acids. Germline V gives CDR1 MNHEY, CDR2 SVGAGI. The V segment lost 7 bases and the J segment 6 bases; nucleotides outside the gene matches: 7. This chain's CDR3 is CASKIQGAGNEQFF. Written as DNA, the CDR3 is TGTGCCAGCAAGATACAGGGGGCGGGCAATGAGCAGTTCTTC.

V and J are TRBV5-1 and TRBJ2-2; 7 bases match TRBD1. J lost 3 bases, V lost 4 bases, and 9 bases had no gene match. Germline V gene data show CDR1 as SGHRS and CDR2 as YFSETQ. The CDR3 has 16 amino acids. The CDR3 protein is CASSGNQGVDTGELFF. The DNA for the CDR3 is TGCGCCAGCAGCGGAAATCAGGGGGTGGACACCGGGGAGCTGTTTTTT. Variable domain in full (rest from reference TRBV5-1 and TRBJ2-2): KAGVTQTPRYLIKTRGQQVTLSCSPISGHRSVSWYQQTPGQGLQFLFEYFSETQRNKGNFPGRFSGRQFSNSRSEMNVSTLELGDSALYLCASSGNQGVDTGELFFGEGSRLTVL.

The CDR3 bases are TGCGCCAGCAGTCATCCCGGCAACAAGGACTCCCTTCCATACAATGAGCAGTTCTTC. It yields the protein CASSHPGNKDSLPYNEQFF. V is TRBV23-1 and J is TRBJ2-1; possibly TRBD2 for D (5 bases). TRBV23-1 belongs to the ORF category, with a function that is uncertain. V lost 3 bases, J lost 4 bases, and 25 bases lay in between. This CDR3 has 19 residues.